These 28 T cell receptor beta chains were sequenced from one sample in a study of blood T cells in healthy people across ages. Primed by a sample-barcoded 5' primer and a J-beta primer mix, a second PCR proceeded for 7 to 11 cycles. TCRdb passed the 5' RACE reads through MiXCR, listing each CDR3 protein once. The sample lists hundreds of thousands of distinct CDR3 sequences, less than 40% occurring once. The sample consisted of blood. All receptors derive from a woman aged 80 or over in good health.

The sample holds many counts of this clonotype. V gene TRBV10-3 combines with J gene TRBJ1-1; maybe TRBD1 (6 bases). V lost 4 bases and J lost 4, with 22 bases in between. Germline values: CDR1 ENHRY, CDR2 SYGVKD. The CDR3 covers 17 residues. The CDR3 bases are TGTGCCATCAGTGCGGTCGGGAACAGGGCGGAGGGCACTGAAGCTTTCTTT. Amino acids: CAISAVGNRAEGTEAFF.

This clonotype was observed a handful of times. The rearrangement links TRBV5-1 to TRBJ1-3, with D tentatively TRBD1 (6 bases). CDR1 and CDR2 (germline): SGHRS, YFSETQ. CDR3 size: 17 residues. V was clipped by 1 base and J by 3 bases, with 17 bases between them. The CDR3 is CASSLSSGTIFGNTIYF. CDR3 in DNA: TGCGCCAGCAGCTTGTCTTCCGGGACAATTTTTGGAAACACCATATATTTT.

With regard to this clonotype: This may stem from a read error, because a much larger clone lies one nucleotide away. The J gene is TRBJ2-7, the V gene TRBV5-1, with D tentatively TRBD2 (6 bases). V was pared by 2 bases and J by 1 base, with 10 bases between. The germline gives CDR1 SGHRS, CDR2 YFSETQ. This CDR3 has 14 residues. CDR3 loop: CASSFSSGSYEQYF. CDR3 coding DNA: TGCGCCAGCAGCTTCAGCAGCGGGTCCTACGAGCAGTACTTC.

This chain links TRBV5-6 with TRBJ2-5; D remains ambiguous. Trimming pared 2 bases from V and 3 bases from J, leaving 11 bases between. Germline assignment: CDR1 SGHDT and CDR2 YYEEEE. The length of the CDR3 is 14 residues. CDR3 loop: CASSFVPEEETQYF. For the CDR3, the DNA is TGTGCCAGCAGCTTCGTTCCCGAAGAAGAGACCCAGTACTTC. Using reference TRBV5-6 and TRBJ2-5 for the parts outside the CDR3, the full variable domain is DAGVTQSPTHLIKTRGQQVTLRCSPKSGHDTVSWYQQALGQGPQFIFQYYEEEERQRGNFPDRFSGHQFPNYSSELNVNALLLGDSALYLCASSFVPEEETQYFGPGTRLLVL.

The chain has TRBV7-2 and TRBJ1-1, with 7 bases that match TRBD1. V shed 2 bases, J shed 1 base, and the junction held 7 bases outside the gene matches. CDR1 is SGHTA and CDR2 is FQGNSA in the germline V gene. This CDR3 is 16 amino acids long. CDR3: CASSLRQGIKNTEAFF. Written as DNA, the CDR3 is TGTGCCAGCAGCTTAAGACAGGGAATTAAGAACACTGAAGCTTTCTTT.

The chain combines TRBV28 with TRBJ1-1, with 10 nucleotides matching TRBD1. From germline, CDR1 is MDHEN and CDR2 SYDVKM. Trimming removed 5 bases from V and 6 bases from J; junction bases left unmatched: 9. CDR3 length: 15 residues. CDR3 DNA sequence: TGTGCCAGCAGTCTACCTGGACAGGGGGGTGCTGAAGCTTTCTTT. Encoded protein: CASSLPGQGGAEAFF.

This clonotype was seen more than once but under ten times. The chain has TRBV7-9 and TRBJ2-3; TRBD2 matches at 7 bases. The V gene's germline CDR1 is SEHNR and CDR2 FQNEAQ (reference sequence). This CDR3 has 17 residues. The V gene end was trimmed by 0 bases and the J gene end by 0 bases; junction bases not matched to a gene: 6. The chain's CDR3 is CASSLAGPSGSTDTQYF. Here the CDR3 DNA reads TGTGCCAGCAGCTTAGCGGGTCCTAGCGGTAGCACAGATACGCAGTATTTT.

This clonotype has ten or more counts. J is TRBJ2-5 and V is TRBV27, with 8 positions matching TRBD2. CDR1 MNHEY and CDR2 SMNVEV come from the germline V gene (reference sequence). V shed 7 bases and J 2 bases; nucleotides not matched to a gene: 9. This CDR3 region has 15 residues. CDR3 sequence: CASKSMTSAQETQYF. In DNA, the CDR3 is TGTGCCAGCAAGTCCATGACTAGCGCTCAAGAGACCCAGTACTTC.

This clonotype was seen at least ten times. The V and J genes are TRBV20-1 and TRBJ2-1, with TRBD2 matching 10 bases. V trimming: 6 bases; J trimming: 8 bases; junction bases outside the gene matches: 13. CDR1 and CDR2 (germline): DFQATT, SNEGSKA (reference sequence). The CDR3 contains 15 residues. CDR3 bases: TGCAGTGCCCCCCAAGCCGGGACTAGCGTCTATGAGCAGTTCTTC. This codes for CSAPQAGTSVYEQFF.

Many counts were recorded for this clonotype. In DNA, the CDR3 is TGTGCCAGCAGCTTGGCCGTCAGGGTCCAAGAGACCCAGTACTTC. Amino acids: CASSLAVRVQETQYF. This chain joins TRBV5-8 and TRBJ2-5; TRBD1 might be the D (5 bases). Per germline, CDR1 SGHTS and CDR2 YDEGEE. Deletions cut 0 bases from V and 1 base from J, with 10 bases between. This CDR3 has 15 residues. Based on the CDR3 plus reference TRBV5-8 and TRBJ2-5, the full variable domain is EAGVTQSPTHLIKTRGQQATLRCSPISGHTSVYWYQQALGLGLQFLLWYDEGEERNRGNFPPRFSGRQFPNYSSELNVNALELEDSALYLCASSLAVRVQETQYFGPGTRLLVL.

In the case of this clonotype: A much bigger clone sits one base away, suggesting this may be a read error. The chain is built from TRBV5-4 and TRBJ2-3, with a possible D match to TRBD2 (6 bases). Trimming shortened V by 4 bases and J by 0 bases, and 15 bases separated the two germline ends. CDR3 size: 16 residues. Germline CDR1 and CDR2: SGHNT and YYREEE (reference sequence). CDR3 region: CASSTAEGLSTDTQYF. The CDR3 nucleotides are TGTGCCAGCAGCACCGCCGAGGGACTGAGCACAGATACGCAGTATTTT.

This clonotype was recorded many times. V gene TRBV15 combines with J gene TRBJ2-1, with D unresolved. This CDR3 region has 12 residues. Germline V gives CDR1 LNHNV, CDR2 YYDKDF (reference sequence). Trimming cost V 8 bases and J 5 bases, with 10 bases left between them. The CDR3 loop reads CATAKVDNEQFF. In nucleotides, the CDR3 is TGTGCCACCGCGAAGGTTGACAATGAGCAGTTCTTC.

This clonotype was seen more than once but under ten times. The rearrangement joins TRBV20-1 to TRBJ1-6; D is perhaps TRBD1 (6 bases). The CDR3 sequence is 16 residues long. Germline CDR1 reads DFQATT; CDR2 reads SNEGSKA (reference sequence). V lost 5 bases, J lost 9 bases, and 23 bases lay in between. The CDR3 DNA is TGCAGTGCTCAATTTTCGGGGGGCAGGGTGGCTTCACCCCTCCACTTT. Its protein is CSAQFSGGRVASPLHF.

V gene TRBV5-1 combines with J gene TRBJ2-1, with D hard to call. CDR3 length: 16 residues. The V gene's germline CDR1 is SGHRS and CDR2 YFSETQ. With 4 bases removed from V and 0 bases from J, the gap between germline ends came to 14 bases. Here the CDR3 reads CASSSQDLNSYNEQFF. In DNA, the CDR3 is TGCGCCAGCAGCAGTCAAGATTTGAACTCCTACAATGAGCAGTTCTTC.

This chain links TRBV5-1 with TRBJ1-4; D call uncertain. The CDR3 is 15 residues long. The germline V and J ends were trimmed by 0 bases and 10 bases, with 16 bases remaining between them. Germline assignment: CDR1 SGHRS and CDR2 YFSETQ. The CDR3 nucleotides read TGCGCCAGCAGCTTGGATGTCACTACTGAGGGAAAACTGTTTTTT. Translation gives CASSLDVTTEGKLFF.

This clonotype was observed at least ten times. The chain combines TRBV3-1 with TRBJ2-5; no clear D. This CDR3 region has 14 residues. CDR1 is LGHDT, CDR2 YNNKEL, per germline (reference sequence). Trimming removed 3 bases from V and 4 bases from J, with 12 bases in between. CDR3: CASSHRGVGETQYF. In DNA, the CDR3 is TGTGCCAGCAGCCATCGTGGCGTTGGAGAGACCCAGTACTTC.

This clonotype occurred a few times. The junction differs from germline at one of its ends, possibly a read error. The rearrangement links TRBV7-9 to TRBJ2-5, with TRBD2 identical over 10 bases. CDR1 is SEHNR and CDR2 is FQNEAQ in the germline V gene (reference sequence). CDR3 length: 16 residues. The CDR3: CANSPTLERGGETQYF. CDR3 DNA sequence: TGTGCCAACAGCCCTACTTTGGAGCGGGGGGGAGAGACCCAGTACTTC.

Concerning this clonotype: Given a much more abundant clone one base away, this may be a read error. The DNA of the CDR3 is TGTGCCACCAGCGAGGGGACAGACTATGGCCACACCTTC. This sequence encodes CATSEGTDYGHTF. The chain is built from TRBV15 and TRBJ1-2; 7 nucleotides match TRBD1. Germline assignment: CDR1 LNHNV and CDR2 YYDKDF (reference sequence). The CDR3 spans 13 residues.

For the CDR3, the DNA is TGTGCCAGTAGTATGACGAGCGGAGGAAGGGGCAAGGAGCAGTTCTTC. Its translation: CASSMTSGGRGKEQFF. The chain joins TRBV19 to TRBJ2-1; the D gene could be TRBD1 or TRBD2 (5 bases each). This CDR3 spans 16 amino acids. Germline V gene lookup returns CDR1 LNHDA and CDR2 SQIVND (reference sequence). V lost 3 bases and J lost 10, with 22 bases in between.

This clonotype was counted many times. The DNA of the CDR3 is TGCAGTGTTCCGGGACAGACCTCCCTTTATGGCTACACCTTC. Protein: CSVPGQTSLYGYTF. The chain has TRBV20-1 and TRBJ1-2, with 7 bases identical to TRBD1. With V trimmed by 7 bases and J by 5 bases, 13 bases remained unmatched. Germline CDR1 is DFQATT and CDR2 is SNEGSKA (reference sequence). The CDR3 consists of 14 residues.

In this sample, this clonotype turned up many times. The CDR3 region has the DNA TGCAGTGCTGCGACTAGCGGGGGACAAGAGACCCAGTACTTC. Its protein product is CSAATSGGQETQYF. The V and J genes are TRBV20-1 and TRBJ2-5; 12 bases are shared with TRBD2. The CDR3 sequence is 14 residues long. Germline lookup yields CDR1 DFQATT and CDR2 SNEGSKA (reference sequence). The ends lost 5 bases at V and 2 bases at J; junction bases unmatched: 3.

The V call is TRBV18, the J call TRBJ2-2, with D perhaps TRBD1 or TRBD2 (5 bases each). Trimming pared 5 bases from V and 1 base from J, leaving 11 bases between. CDR1 is KGHSH, CDR2 LQKENI, per germline. This CDR3 is 15 amino acids long. CDR3 sequence: CASSTSRGNTGELFF. As DNA, the CDR3 is TGTGCCAGCTCAACCTCGAGGGGGAACACCGGGGAGCTGTTTTTT.

This clonotype was seen many times. The chain couples TRBV12-3 or TRBV12-4 to TRBJ2-7; the match to TRBD1 covers 8 bases. Trimming took 5 bases from V and 7 from J; bases not matched to a gene: 7. The CDR3 runs to 13 residues. The CDR3 region has the DNA TGTGCCAGCAGTAGTCAGGGGGCTTGGGAGCAGTACTTC. Its protein is CASSSQGAWEQYF.

This chain joins TRBV7-9 and TRBJ2-5; 8 bases are shared with TRBD1. This CDR3 contains 14 residues. Unmatched junction bases numbered 11, after V lost 3 bases and J lost 11 bases. Germline V gene sequence: CDR1 SEHNR, CDR2 FQNEAQ (reference sequence). The CDR3 region has the DNA TGTGCCAGCAGCTTGGGCAGGGGGCTTAATGAGCAGTACTTC. This translates into CASSLGRGLNEQYF.

The chain employs TRBV5-6 and TRBJ2-1, with D unresolved. The germline gives CDR1 SGHDT, CDR2 YYEEEE. CDR3 size: 15 residues. V gave up 2 bases and J gave up 4 bases, with 13 bases separating them. The CDR3 nucleotides are TGTGCCAGCAGCTTACCTTTGGCGAGATACAATGAGCAGTTCTTC. This translates into CASSLPLARYNEQFF. Full variable domain (remainder filled in from reference TRBV5-6 and TRBJ2-1): DAGVTQSPTHLIKTRGQQVTLRCSPKSGHDTVSWYQQALGQGPQFIFQYYEEEERQRGNFPDRFSGHQFPNYSSELNVNALLLGDSALYLCASSLPLARYNEQFFGPGTRLTVL.

This clonotype has just a few counts. The chain has TRBV4-2 and TRBJ2-7; 8 nucleotides align to TRBD2. V shed 1 base and J 7 bases; nucleotides not matched to a gene: 12. The CDR3 has 16 amino acids. Germline CDR1 and CDR2: LGHNA and YNFKEQ. This CDR3 is CASSQGTGGPFYEQYF. The CDR3 nucleotides read TGTGCCAGCAGCCAAGGGACGGGGGGGCCTTTCTATGAGCAGTACTTC.

Regarding this clonotype: The germline gene is not matched at one end of the junction; a read error may be the cause. V gene TRBV11-2 combines with J gene TRBJ1-6, with a possible D match to TRBD1 (6 bases). From germline, CDR1 is SGHAT and CDR2 FQNNGV. The CDR3 length is 13 residues. The CDR3 DNA reads as TGTGCCAGCAATGGGCAGGGGAATTCACCCCCCCACTTT. This encodes CASNGQGNSPPHF.

Note on this clonotype: A much larger clone differs from this one at a single base, so this may be a read error. The chain links TRBV27 to TRBJ2-1; D is perhaps TRBD1 or TRBD2 (5 bases each). The CDR3 has 14 amino acids. Germline V gene lookup returns CDR1 MNHEY and CDR2 SMNVEV (reference sequence). As DNA, the CDR3 is TGTGCCAGCAGGTTATCGGGACGGGGCAATGAGCAGTTCTTC. It codes for CASRLSGRGNEQFF.